Listed below are T cell receptor beta chains from one sample, sequenced in a study of T cells in Graves' hyperthyroidism and ophthalmopathy. Each CDR3 protein is one row after TCRdb ran MiXCR on the multiplex PCR reads. The sample carries 250,000 to 300,000 distinct CDR3 sequences, roughly 19% recorded once. Sequencing input: blood. These receptor sequences come from a man in his fifties with Graves' ophthalmopathy. CDR3s include the opening cysteine and the closing phenylalanine or tryptophan. Fields, in order: D gene, V gene, clone size, J gene, CDR3 length, CDR3 DNA, CDR3 protein. The D gene is left open where the match is weak. Rows give clone size only sometimes, using once, few, many, or a class for an expanded clone.

d_call: -
v_call: TRBV5-8
clone_size: few
j_call: TRBJ1-4
cdr3_length: 18
cdr3_nt: TGTGCCAGCAGCCCCGGGGCGGGGGCGCTTACAACTAATGAAAAACTGTTTTTT
cdr3_aa: CASSPGAGALTTNEKLFF

d_call: -
v_call: TRBV3-1
clone_size: many
j_call: TRBJ2-6
cdr3_length: 15
cdr3_nt: TGTGCCAGCAGCCAAAGAGCCTCTGGGGCCAACGTCCTGACTTTC
cdr3_aa: CASSQRASGANVLTF

d_call: -
v_call: TRBV28
clone_size: -
j_call: TRBJ2-2
cdr3_length: 14
cdr3_nt: TGTGCCAGCAGGGTCGGAGGAAACACCGGGGAGCCGTTTTTT
cdr3_aa: CASRVGGNTGEPFF

d_call: -
v_call: TRBV30
clone_size: -
j_call: TRBJ1-4
cdr3_length: 16
cdr3_nt: TGTGCCTGGAGCCATCCTTCAAGGGCAACTAATGAAAAACTGTTTTTT
cdr3_aa: CAWSHPSRATNEKLFF

d_call: -
v_call: TRBV18
clone_size: few
j_call: TRBJ1-2
cdr3_length: 15
cdr3_nt: TGTGCCAGCTCACCTCTAAAAGGGTCTAACTATGGCTACACCTTC
cdr3_aa: CASSPLKGSNYGYTF

d_call: -
v_call: TRBV6-1
clone_size: few
j_call: TRBJ1-1
cdr3_length: 13
cdr3_nt: TGTGCCAGCAGCCCCGATTACAGGGCTGAAGCTTTCTTT
cdr3_aa: CASSPDYRAEAFF

d_call: TRBD2
v_call: TRBV2
clone_size: many
j_call: TRBJ2-7
cdr3_length: 14
cdr3_nt: TGTGCCAGCAGTTCTAGCGGGAGGGAGTACGAGCAGTACTTC
cdr3_aa: CASSSSGREYEQYF

d_call: -
v_call: TRBV7-6
clone_size: many
j_call: TRBJ2-3
cdr3_length: 15
cdr3_nt: TGTGCCAGCAGCTTAGGCGACGTCTTGGCAGATACGCAGTATTTT
cdr3_aa: CASSLGDVLADTQYF

d_call: -
v_call: TRBV20-1
clone_size: many
j_call: TRBJ2-7
cdr3_length: 11
cdr3_nt: TGCAGTGCAACCCCTGTAGACGAGCAGTACTTC
cdr3_aa: CSATPVDEQYF

d_call: -
v_call: TRBV24-1
clone_size: -
j_call: TRBJ1-5
cdr3_length: 14
cdr3_nt: TGTGCCACCAGTGTCTCAGGGTTCATTGAGCCCCAGCATTTT
cdr3_aa: CATSVSGFIEPQHF

d_call: -
v_call: TRBV7-9
clone_size: -
j_call: TRBJ1-2
cdr3_length: 14
cdr3_nt: TGTGCCAGCAGCCTCGACTACGGGGGAGCTGGCTACACCTTC
cdr3_aa: CASSLDYGGAGYTF

d_call: TRBD2
v_call: TRBV4-1
clone_size: few
j_call: TRBJ2-1
cdr3_length: 15
cdr3_nt: TGCGCCAGCAGCCAAGTAGTAGCGGGAAGTGATGAGCAGTTCTTC
cdr3_aa: CASSQVVAGSDEQFF

d_call: TRBD2
v_call: TRBV5-1
clone_size: many
j_call: TRBJ2-1
cdr3_length: 15
cdr3_nt: TGCGCCAGCAGTACCACTAGCGGGACGGTAAATGAGCAGTTCTTC
cdr3_aa: CASSTTSGTVNEQFF

d_call: -
v_call: TRBV16
clone_size: few
j_call: TRBJ1-5
cdr3_length: 12
cdr3_nt: TGTGCCAGCAGCTCCCGCGGTCAGCCCCAGCATTTT
cdr3_aa: CASSSRGQPQHF

d_call: TRBD1
v_call: TRBV27
clone_size: -
j_call: TRBJ1-2
cdr3_length: 15
cdr3_nt: TGTGCCAGCACTACTTCCTGCACAGGGGAAAATGGCTACACCTTC
cdr3_aa: CASTTSCTGENGYTF

d_call: -
v_call: TRBV20-1
clone_size: -
j_call: TRBJ1-5
cdr3_length: 15
cdr3_nt: TGCAGTGCTAGACAGTACAGGGTTGGCAATCAGCCCCAGCATTTT
cdr3_aa: CSARQYRVGNQPQHF

d_call: -
v_call: TRBV4-1
clone_size: many
j_call: TRBJ2-1
cdr3_length: 14
cdr3_nt: TGCGCCAGCAGCCAAGTCCTAGCCCACAATGAGCAGTTCTTC
cdr3_aa: CASSQVLAHNEQFF

d_call: TRBD2
v_call: TRBV20-1
clone_size: many
j_call: TRBJ2-7
cdr3_length: 15
cdr3_nt: TGCAGTGCTCGCAAACTCACTAGCGGTACCTACGAGCAGTACTTC
cdr3_aa: CSARKLTSGTYEQYF

d_call: TRBD1
v_call: TRBV5-1
clone_size: many
j_call: TRBJ2-6
cdr3_length: 17
cdr3_nt: TGCGCCAGCAGCCAAGGACAGGGGAGCTCTGGGGCCAACGTCCTGACTTTC
cdr3_aa: CASSQGQGSSGANVLTF

d_call: TRBD1
v_call: TRBV30
clone_size: few
j_call: TRBJ1-2
cdr3_length: 14
cdr3_nt: TGTGCCTGGAGTGCTAAGGGGGCGGGGTATGGCTACACCTTC
cdr3_aa: CAWSAKGAGYGYTF

d_call: -
v_call: TRBV6-2/TRBV6-3
clone_size: few
j_call: TRBJ2-1
cdr3_length: 16
cdr3_nt: TGTGCCAGCAGTTACTCCCTGGGGGGACGGACATTGGAGCAGTTCTTC
cdr3_aa: CASSYSLGGRTLEQFF

d_call: TRBD2
v_call: TRBV11-2
clone_size: many
j_call: TRBJ2-2
cdr3_length: 15
cdr3_nt: TGTGCCAGCAGCGGACTAGCGGGAGGTGCCGGGGAGCTGTTTTTT
cdr3_aa: CASSGLAGGAGELFF

d_call: TRBD2
v_call: TRBV28
clone_size: -
j_call: TRBJ2-1
cdr3_length: 14
cdr3_nt: TGTGCCAGCAATCGCCTAGCGGGAGGGCCCTTGCAGTTCTTC
cdr3_aa: CASNRLAGGPLQFF

d_call: TRBD1
v_call: TRBV19
clone_size: -
j_call: TRBJ2-7
cdr3_length: 15
cdr3_nt: TGTGCCAGTAGTCCTGGACAGGGACCCTCCTACGAGCAGTACTTC
cdr3_aa: CASSPGQGPSYEQYF

d_call: TRBD2
v_call: TRBV7-9
clone_size: few
j_call: TRBJ2-2
cdr3_length: 19
cdr3_nt: TGTGCCAGCAGCCTAAGGACTAGCGGGAGGTTCGCGAACACCGGGGAGCTGTTTTTT
cdr3_aa: CASSLRTSGRFANTGELFF

d_call: TRBD2
v_call: TRBV2
clone_size: -
j_call: TRBJ2-1
cdr3_length: 19
cdr3_nt: TGTGCCAGCAGTGTCGCACTAGCGGGAGGGCGGAGCTCCTACAATGAGCAGTTCTTC
cdr3_aa: CASSVALAGGRSSYNEQFF

d_call: -
v_call: TRBV13
clone_size: few
j_call: TRBJ1-5
cdr3_length: 13
cdr3_nt: TGTGCCAGCAGCACACAAAATAGCCAGCCCCAGCATTTT
cdr3_aa: CASSTQNSQPQHF

d_call: -
v_call: TRBV19
clone_size: -
j_call: TRBJ2-1
cdr3_length: 16
cdr3_nt: TGTGCCAGTTCGACTCGACTGGACCCCACGGGTAATGAGCAGTTCTTC
cdr3_aa: CASSTRLDPTGNEQFF

d_call: TRBD2
v_call: TRBV5-4
clone_size: once
j_call: TRBJ2-2
cdr3_length: 19
cdr3_nt: TGTGCCAGCAGCTTGGAAGGACTAGCGGGAGGGCCGCGCACCGGGGAGCTGTTTTTT
cdr3_aa: CASSLEGLAGGPRTGELFF

d_call: TRBD1
v_call: TRBV19
clone_size: few
j_call: TRBJ2-1
cdr3_length: 14
cdr3_nt: TGTGCCAGTAGGAAGACAGGGGATCTGAATGAGCAGTTCTTC
cdr3_aa: CASRKTGDLNEQFF

d_call: TRBD2
v_call: TRBV29-1
clone_size: -
j_call: TRBJ2-5
cdr3_length: 15
cdr3_nt: TGCAGCGTCCGACTAGCGGGAGCTCCGGGGGAGACCCAGTACTTC
cdr3_aa: CSVRLAGAPGETQYF

d_call: TRBD2
v_call: TRBV12-3/TRBV12-4
clone_size: -
j_call: TRBJ2-5
cdr3_length: 15
cdr3_nt: TGTGCCAGCAGTACTGGGGGGGGGGGGATAGAGACCCAGTACTTC
cdr3_aa: CASSTGGGGIETQYF

d_call: -
v_call: TRBV11-1
clone_size: -
j_call: TRBJ2-4
cdr3_length: 13
cdr3_nt: TGTGCCAGCAGCTTGGGGGCCTTAAACATTCAGTACTTC
cdr3_aa: CASSLGALNIQYF

d_call: TRBD1
v_call: TRBV5-6
clone_size: few
j_call: TRBJ2-1
cdr3_length: 15
cdr3_nt: TGTGCCAGCAGCTCCGGGACAGTCTATATGGATGAGCAGTTCTTC
cdr3_aa: CASSSGTVYMDEQFF

d_call: TRBD1
v_call: TRBV6-1
clone_size: -
j_call: TRBJ2-2
cdr3_length: 16
cdr3_nt: TGTGCCAGCAGCCACCTTCCGGACAGGGCAAGTGGGGAGCTGTTTTTT
cdr3_aa: CASSHLPDRASGELFF

d_call: TRBD2
v_call: TRBV25-1
clone_size: few
j_call: TRBJ2-7
cdr3_length: 14
cdr3_nt: TGTGCCAGCAGTAAAAGCGGGACGATGAGCGAGCAGTACTTC
cdr3_aa: CASSKSGTMSEQYF

d_call: TRBD1
v_call: TRBV6-1
clone_size: many
j_call: TRBJ2-7
cdr3_length: 14
cdr3_nt: TGTGCCAGCAGTATCCCGGGACAGGGCCACGAGCAGTACTTC
cdr3_aa: CASSIPGQGHEQYF

d_call: TRBD1
v_call: TRBV29-1
clone_size: many
j_call: TRBJ2-7
cdr3_length: 17
cdr3_nt: TGCAGCGTTGCGTTATCATTCCGGGACAGGAGGGCTCGCGAGCAGTACTTC
cdr3_aa: CSVALSFRDRRAREQYF